A single sample is the source of the 26 T cell receptor beta chains below, sequenced in a study of cytomegalovirus exposure and HLA in healthy donors. Primers for the PCR totalled 60 Vbeta and 13 Jbeta. Generated by immunoSEQ multiplex PCR, the TCRdb table keeps only in-frame clones and is missing some. The table has 180,000 or so clones, 75% to 80% seen once. Sequencing was carried out using PBMCs. Source of these receptors: a man aged 45-65 years in good health and CMV-seropositive.

The table lists this clone with a few counts. The CDR3 reads CASSLEGTGGYETQYF. The CDR3 nucleotides read TGTGCCAGCAGCTTAGAAGGGACAGGGGGCTATGAGACCCAGTACTTC. The chain recombines TRBV7-9 with TRBJ2-5, with 12 positions matching TRBD1. Germline V CDR1 and CDR2: SEHNR, FQNEAQ (reference sequence). CDR3 length: 16 amino acids. V lost 1 base to trimming and J lost 5 bases; unmatched junction nucleotides: 5.

The chain joins TRBV18 to TRBJ1-6; D remains unclear. CDR1 and CDR2 from the germline V gene are KGHSH and LQKENI. V gave up 1 base and J gave up 0 bases, with 13 bases separating them. CDR3 size: 18 residues. CDR3 sequence (DNA): TGTGCCAGCTCACCACGATTACTCGATAGCTCCTATAATTCACCCCTCCACTTT. This codes for CASSPRLLDSSYNSPLHF.

This clone turned up a few times. CDR3 loop: CASRGTGSYNEQFF. The CDR3 DNA reads as TGCGCCAGCAGGGGGACAGGAAGTTACAATGAGCAGTTCTTC. The rearrangement links TRBV5-1 to TRBJ2-1; 8 bases are a match to TRBD1. CDR3 length: 14 amino acids. V lost 5 bases to trimming and J lost 4 bases; unmatched junction nucleotides: 5. Germline lookup yields CDR1 SGHRS and CDR2 YFSETQ.

The V and J genes are TRBV27 and TRBJ1-5, with D possibly TRBD1 on 6 matching bases. V dropped 3 bases and J dropped 5 bases, with 11 bases sitting between them. Germline assignment: CDR1 MNHEY and CDR2 SMNVEV (reference sequence). CDR3 size: 14 residues. This CDR3 reads CASSLRGGDQPQHF. CDR3 DNA: TGTGCCAGCAGTTTGAGAGGGGGGGATCAGCCCCAGCATTTT.

V is TRBV6-6 and J is TRBJ2-1; tentatively, D is TRBD2 (6 bases). CDR3 size: 15 residues. CDR1 is MNHNY and CDR2 is SVGAGI in the germline V gene (reference sequence). V lost 4 bases to trimming and J lost 2 bases, with 12 bases between them. Written as DNA, the CDR3 is TGTGCCAGCAGTTCCAAGACTAGTACCTACAATGAGCAGTTCTTC. It codes for CASSSKTSTYNEQFF.

The chain carries TRBV11-2 and TRBJ2-7; 7 nucleotides line up with TRBD1. CDR1 and CDR2 from the germline V gene are SGHAT and FQNNGV. The CDR3 loop spans 15 amino acids. After removal of 2 bases from V and 3 bases from J, the junction contained 7 bases not matched to a gene. CDR3 DNA sequence: TGTGCCAGCAGCTTACAGGGGACAGCAGACTACGAGCAGTACTTC. Protein product: CASSLQGTADYEQYF.

The chain has TRBV6-1 and TRBJ1-5; D possibly corresponds to TRBD1 (6 bases). CDR3 length equals 15 residues. CDR1 MNHNS and CDR2 SASEGT come from the germline V gene. V was cut by 5 bases and J by 1 base, with 12 bases left in between. CDR3 protein: CASSPQGLSNQPQHF. The CDR3 DNA is TGTGCCAGCAGTCCACAGGGTCTAAGCAATCAGCCCCAGCATTTT.

The V call is TRBV18, the J call TRBJ2-4; 7 positions match TRBD1. CDR3 length equals 14 residues. Germline CDR1 is KGHSH and CDR2 is LQKENI. Trimming removed 5 bases from V and 2 bases from J; junction bases left unmatched: 3. In DNA, the CDR3 is TGTGCCAGCTCAATACAGGGGACCAAAAACATTCAGTACTTC. Protein: CASSIQGTKNIQYF.

The chain joins TRBV28 to TRBJ1-3; D may be TRBD1 (6 bases). Trimming took off 7 bases at V and 4 bases at J, with 11 bases between the two ends. The CDR3 consists of 13 residues. Per germline, CDR1 MDHEN and CDR2 SYDVKM. CDR3 residues: CASKGGAGNTIYF. The CDR3 DNA follows: TGTGCCAGCAAAGGGGGTGCGGGAAACACCATATATTTT.

J is TRBJ1-2 and V is TRBV6-4; 7 bases match TRBD1. Germline V gene lookup returns CDR1 MRHNA and CDR2 SNTAGT. J lost 7 bases, V lost 3 bases, and 8 bases had no gene match. The CDR3 is 14 amino acids. The CDR3 DNA sequence: TGTGCCAGCAGTGATCTCCCGACAGGGAGTGGCTACACCTTC. Translating it yields CASSDLPTGSGYTF.

The chain combines TRBV19 with TRBJ2-5; tentatively, D is TRBD1 (5 bases). The germline gives CDR1 LNHDA, CDR2 SQIVND (reference sequence). This CDR3 is built from 14 residues. The V gene lost 3 bases and the J gene lost 7 bases, with 15 bases spanning the gap. The CDR3 loop is CASSMDGARRTQYF. The DNA for the CDR3 is TGTGCCAGTAGTATGGATGGGGCGAGGCGGACCCAGTACTTC. Variable domain in full (rest from reference TRBV19 and TRBJ2-5): DGGITQSPKYLFRKEGQNVTLSCEQNLNHDAMYWYRQDPGQGLRLIYYSQIVNDFQKGDIAEGYSVSREKKESFPLTVTSAQKNPTAFYLCASSMDGARRTQYFGPGTRLLVL.

The gene calls are TRBV6-5 and TRBJ2-3; possibly TRBD1 for D (5 bases). Between the trimmed V and J ends, which lost 5 bases and 5 bases, there was a span of 8 bases. Germline V gene sequence: CDR1 MNHEY, CDR2 SVGAGI. The length of the CDR3 is 12 residues. CDR3 DNA: TGTGCCAGCAGTGAAGGGGTAGATACGCAGTATTTT. Its protein is CASSEGVDTQYF.

The chain has TRBV5-1 and TRBJ2-2; the match to TRBD2 covers 7 bases. This CDR3 comprises 15 residues. V dropped 4 bases and J dropped 4; count of bases not matched to a gene: 7. The germline gives CDR1 SGHRS, CDR2 YFSETQ. In DNA form, the CDR3 reads TGCGCCAGCAGCCCTAAGGGCGGGGGCACCGGGGAGCTGTTTTTT. Its protein is CASSPKGGGTGELFF.

The rearrangement links TRBV6-1 to TRBJ1-1; 7 bases agree with TRBD1. CDR3 length: 13 amino acids. V gave up 7 bases and J gave up 7 bases; unmatched junction bases: 9. Germline CDR1 reads MNHNS; CDR2 reads SASEGT. The CDR3 sequence: CASIWTGQREAFF. The CDR3 DNA reads TGTGCCAGCATATGGACAGGTCAGCGTGAAGCTTTCTTT.

The V call is TRBV6-5, the J call TRBJ1-1, with TRBD1 matching 7 bases. Unmatched junction bases numbered 8, after V lost 3 bases and J lost 1 base. This CDR3 comprises 16 residues. Germline V CDR1 and CDR2: MNHEY, SVGAGI. The CDR3 protein is CASSYSTGVANTEAFF. For the CDR3, the DNA is TGTGCCAGCAGTTATTCAACAGGGGTCGCGAACACTGAAGCTTTCTTT.

The chain is built from TRBV11-3 and TRBJ2-7; maybe TRBD2 (6 bases). The V end was cut by 5 bases, the J end by 5 bases, with 16 bases between. CDR3 length: 14 amino acids. Per germline, CDR1 SGHNT and CDR2 YENEEA. CDR3 bases: TGTGCCAGCAGCCGATCGCTAGCGTACCACGAGCAGTACGTC. Translated, it gives CASSRSLAYHEQYV.

This clone was picked up one time. CDR3 loop: CASSLARGTGTGNTIYF. CDR3 sequence (DNA): TGTGCCAGCAGCTTAGCGCGAGGGACAGGGACTGGAAACACCATATATTTT. The V and J genes are TRBV7-9 and TRBJ1-3, with 9 bases aligning to TRBD1. There are 17 residues in the CDR3. V dropped 0 bases and J dropped 2; count of bases not matched to a gene: 5. Looked up from germline, CDR1 is SEHNR and CDR2 is FQNEAQ (reference sequence).

V is TRBV5-6 and J is TRBJ2-1; a possible D gene is TRBD1 (6 bases). Germline V gene data show CDR1 as SGHDT and CDR2 as YYEEEE. This CDR3 comprises 16 residues. V gave up 4 bases and J gave up 8 bases, with 22 bases separating them. DNA for the CDR3: TGTGCCAGCAGCGGGGTAGGGGGATCCTTGGGCGATGAGCAGTTCTTC. It specifies CASSGVGGSLGDEQFF. Using reference TRBV5-6 and TRBJ2-1 for the parts outside the CDR3, the full variable domain is DAGVTQSPTHLIKTRGQQVTLRCSPKSGHDTVSWYQQALGQGPQFIFQYYEEEERQRGNFPDRFSGHQFPNYSSELNVNALLLGDSALYLCASSGVGGSLGDEQFFGPGTRLTVL.

This clone was recorded once. This chain joins TRBV28 and TRBJ1-1; 7 bases map to TRBD1. Per germline, CDR1 MDHEN and CDR2 SYDVKM. V dropped 1 base and J dropped 5; count of bases not matched to a gene: 4. This CDR3 contains 14 residues. The CDR3 DNA reads as TGTGCCAGCAGTTTATTACAGGGGAGTACTGAAGCTTTCTTT. Translation: CASSLLQGSTEAFF.

CDR3 bases: TGTGCCAGCAGTTTGGCGAGAATGGGACAGGGAACTTCTGGGGCCAACGTCCTGACTTTC. Encoded protein: CASSLARMGQGTSGANVLTF. The gene calls are TRBV28 and TRBJ2-6; 9 nucleotides line up with TRBD1. The CDR3 runs to 20 residues. The V and J ends lost 3 bases and 1 base, in that order; junction bases with no gene match: 13. Per the germline V gene, CDR1 is MDHEN and CDR2 is SYDVKM.

This chain connects TRBV28 to TRBJ2-5; maybe TRBD1 (6 bases). In germline, CDR1 is MDHEN, CDR2 SYDVKM. The CDR3 has 16 residues. The germline V and J ends were trimmed by 4 bases and 1 base, with 16 bases remaining between them. The CDR3 nucleotides read TGTGCCAGCAGTTCCCCCGACAGGCGGATCCAAGAGACCCAGTACTTC. As protein: CASSSPDRRIQETQYF.

The rearrangement links TRBV7-3 to TRBJ2-5, with D tentatively TRBD2 (7 bases). V lost 2 bases and J 4 bases, leaving 11 bases between the germline ends. Germline V lookup: CDR1 SGHTA, CDR2 FQGTGA. There are 14 residues in the CDR3. CDR3 DNA: TGTGCCAGCAGCTTAGGGGGGGCGGGAGAGACCCAGTACTTC. This codes for CASSLGGAGETQYF.

The rearrangement links TRBV6-5 to TRBJ2-5; tentatively, D is TRBD1 (6 bases). V lost 4 bases and J lost 2, with 11 bases in between. CDR1 is MNHEY, CDR2 SVGAGI, per germline. The CDR3 length is 14 residues. The CDR3 sequence is CASSWGQGQETQYF. The CDR3 nucleotides read TGTGCCAGCAGTTGGGGGCAGGGACAAGAGACCCAGTACTTC.

The rearrangement joins TRBV21-1 to TRBJ1-1. TRBV21-1 is reported as a pseudogene. This CDR3 has 15 residues. CDR3 nucleotide sequence: TGTGCCAGCCACCGGGGGTGGGCGGTGAACACTGAAGCTTTCTTT. It is translated as CASHRGWAVNTEAFF.

V is TRBV11-2 and J is TRBJ2-7; D is uncertain. V was trimmed by 2 bases and J by 1 base, leaving 12 bases between them. The CDR3 extends over 15 amino acids. The germline gives CDR1 SGHAT, CDR2 FQNNGV. CDR3 loop: CASSLSQDSSYEQYV. CDR3 DNA: TGTGCCAGCAGCTTAAGTCAGGATTCGTCCTACGAGCAGTACGTC.

The chain recombines TRBV5-8 with TRBJ2-2; 9 bases line up with TRBD2. CDR3 size: 18 residues. With 3 bases clipped from V and 6 bases from J, the junction kept 15 bases outside the gene matches. Germline assignment: CDR1 SGHTS and CDR2 YDEGEE. CDR3 DNA sequence: TGTGCCAGCAGCTCGCTAGGGGGTAGCGGGGGCTCTTCCGGGGAGCTGTTTTTT. Its protein is CASSSLGGSGGSSGELFF.